What follows are 2 T cell receptor beta chains derived from one specimen sequenced in a study of control samples from healthy donors and cancer patients. The repertoire was sequenced with immunoSEQ multiplex PCR; TCRdb's copy has only in-frame clones and lacks some. The sample contains about 130,000 clones, more than 80% of which appear only once. The specimen sequenced was blood. All receptors derive from a man aged 35 to 55 in good health.

The chain uses TRBV6-5 and TRBJ2-7, with TRBD2 matching over 7 bases. This CDR3 contains 13 residues. Unmatched junction bases numbered 5, after V lost 8 bases and J lost 1 base. CDR1 MNHEY and CDR2 SVGAGI come from the germline V gene. The CDR3 nucleotides are TGTGCCAGCTGGGGGGGAGGGTCCTACGAGCAGTACTTC. This gives the protein CASWGGGSYEQYF.

V is TRBV9 and J is TRBJ1-3; 11 bases are a match to TRBD1. The germline V gene encodes CDR1 SGDLS and CDR2 YYNGEE. There are 14 residues in the CDR3. The V gene end was trimmed by 7 bases and the J gene end by 2 bases; junction bases not matched to a gene: 2. The CDR3 DNA sequence: TGTGCCAGCGGGACAGGGGGGACTGGAAACACCATATATTTT. The encoded protein is CASGTGGTGNTIYF.